This entry lists 5 T cell receptor beta chains sequenced from one sample in a study of cytomegalovirus exposure and HLA in healthy donors. It was with 60 Vbeta and 13 Jbeta primers that the PCR ran. Sequencing used immunoSEQ multiplex PCR; TCRdb keeps in-frame clones, though not all of them. The table includes almost 200,000 clones, 70% to 80% detected once. The sample was PBMCs. These TCRs come from a woman under 40 in good health and CMV-seropositive.

V is TRBV11-2 and J is TRBJ2-3, with D possibly being TRBD1 (6 bases). Germline CDR1 and CDR2: SGHAT and FQNNGV. The CDR3 length is 16 residues. V was cut by 5 bases and J by 1 base, with 16 bases left in between. The CDR3 DNA sequence: TGTGCCAGCAGCCCGCAGGGGATGTGGGGCACAGATACGCAGTATTTT. Its protein product is CASSPQGMWGTDTQYF.

The gene calls are TRBV6-5 and TRBJ2-7; 7 bases align to TRBD1. The CDR3 runs to 13 residues. CDR1 is MNHEY, CDR2 SVGAGI, per germline. V lost 7 bases, J lost 6 bases, and 9 bases stayed unmatched. The chain's CDR3 is CASKDREGFEQYF. The CDR3 DNA reads TGTGCCAGCAAAGACAGGGAAGGCTTCGAGCAGTACTTC.

The chain is built from TRBV27 and TRBJ1-2, with 7 bases matching TRBD1. In germline, CDR1 is MNHEY, CDR2 SMNVEV (reference sequence). Germline trimming cut 1 base from V and 4 bases from J; bases unmatched to any gene: 9. This CDR3 is 16 amino acids long. The CDR3 region is CASSLFDSQGVYGYTF. For the CDR3, the DNA is TGTGCCAGCAGTTTATTTGATTCTCAGGGGGTCTATGGCTACACCTTC.

This rearrangement joins TRBV7-8 to TRBJ1-2; 7 positions match TRBD1. The CDR3 is 14 amino acids. Per germline, CDR1 SGHVS and CDR2 FQNEAQ. V trimming: 5 bases; J trimming: 2 bases; junction bases outside the gene matches: 5. This CDR3 reads CASSPGQTNYGYTF. The CDR3 DNA sequence: TGTGCCAGCAGCCCGGGACAGACAAACTATGGCTACACCTTC.

V and J are TRBV5-1 and TRBJ1-1, with 8 bases aligning to TRBD1. The J segment lost 0 bases and the V segment lost 4 bases, leaving 5 bases of the junction unmatched. CDR1 SGHRS and CDR2 YFSETQ come from the germline V gene. The CDR3 totals 15 residues. The CDR3: CASSRLTGVNTEAFF. CDR3 in DNA: TGCGCCAGCAGCCGATTGACAGGGGTGAACACTGAAGCTTTCTTT.